The 26 T cell receptor beta chains below were found in one sample sequenced in a study of blood T cell repertoires in COVID-19. Generated by immunoSEQ multiplex PCR, the TCRdb table keeps only in-frame clones and is missing some. This sample has around 140,000 clones, with more than 60% found just once. Sequenced sample: peripheral blood. These receptors came from a woman aged 55-70 years with acute or convalescent COVID-19.

The rearrangement uses TRBV2 and TRBJ2-7, with 9 positions matching TRBD2. J lost 6 bases, V lost 6 bases, and 9 bases had no gene match. Germline CDR1 and CDR2: SNHLY and FYNNEI. The CDR3 totals 14 residues. DNA for the CDR3: TGTGCCAGCAGAGATAGCGGGAGAGTCGGCGAGCAGTACTTC. Amino acid sequence: CASRDSGRVGEQYF. Using reference TRBV2 and TRBJ2-7 for the parts outside the CDR3, the full variable domain is EPEVTQTPSHQVTQMGQEVILRCVPISNHLYFYWYRQILGQKVEFLVSFYNNEISEKSEIFDDQFSVERPDGSNFTLKIRSTKLEDSAMYFCASRDSGRVGEQYFGPGTRLTVT.

In its sample, this clone was seen a few times. The V call is TRBV2, the J call TRBJ2-2; 10 positions match TRBD2. The CDR3 spans 15 residues. Germline V gene lookup returns CDR1 SNHLY and CDR2 FYNNEI. V trimming: 4 bases; J trimming: 6 bases; junction bases outside the gene matches: 5. CDR3 DNA: TGTGCCAGCAGTGGTACAGCGGGAGGGCCCGGGGAGCTGTTTTTT. This translates into CASSGTAGGPGELFF.

This clone was counted between two and nine times. The rearrangement uses TRBV12-5 and TRBJ2-1; D uncertain. V was cut by 1 base and J by 0 bases, with 4 bases left in between. The germline V gene encodes CDR1 LGHNT and CDR2 FRNRAP. The CDR3 has 14 residues. DNA of the CDR3: TGTGCTAGTGGTTTGGGTAGCTCCTACAATGAGCAGTTCTTC. Protein sequence: CASGLGSSYNEQFF.

The chain is built from TRBV25-1 and TRBJ2-6; 7 bases line up with TRBD1. This CDR3 comprises 16 residues. The V and J ends lost 1 base and 2 bases, in that order; junction bases with no gene match: 2. The germline V gene has CDR1 MGHDK and CDR2 SYGVNS. The CDR3 here is CASSEFRGPGANVLTF. The DNA for the CDR3 is TGTGCCAGCAGTGAATTTAGGGGGCCTGGGGCCAACGTCCTGACTTTC.

The V and J genes are TRBV2 and TRBJ2-7, with a tentative D call TRBD1 (6 bases). The CDR3 is made up of 12 amino acids. The germline gives CDR1 SNHLY, CDR2 FYNNEI. V shed 8 bases and J shed 3 bases, with 11 bases lying between them. CDR3 nucleotide sequence: TGTGCCAGCTCACAGGGAGACTACGAGCAGTACTTC. This sequence encodes CASSQGDYEQYF.

This clone occurred a few times. The chain combines TRBV10-2 with TRBJ1-6; D ambiguous. This CDR3 region has 14 residues. The V and J ends lost 6 bases and 6 bases respectively, with 12 bases between them. Looked up from germline, CDR1 is WSHSY and CDR2 is SAAADI. The CDR3 sequence: CASSATPFNSPLHF. The CDR3 bases are TGCGCCAGCAGCGCGACACCGTTTAATTCACCCCTCCACTTT.

The chain carries TRBV27 and TRBJ1-2; 9 bases agree with TRBD1. V shed 2 bases and J 0 bases; nucleotides not matched to a gene: 7. This CDR3 comprises 17 residues. Germline CDR1 MNHEY, CDR2 SMNVEV (reference sequence). CDR3 in DNA: TGTGCCAGCAGTTTAAGGGGACAGGGAGCCTCTAACTATGGCTACACCTTC. Translating it yields CASSLRGQGASNYGYTF.

The chain carries TRBV5-1 and TRBJ2-2; possible D gene TRBD1, 5 bases. The germline V gene has CDR1 SGHRS and CDR2 YFSETQ. V lost 1 base to trimming and J lost 1 base, with 5 bases between them. The CDR3 consists of 14 residues. CDR3 sequence (DNA): TGCGCCAGCAGCTTGACAGGGAACACCGGGGAGCTGTTTTTT. Translating it yields CASSLTGNTGELFF.

V usage is TRBV28 and J usage is TRBJ2-7; tentatively, D is TRBD2 (5 bases). V was pared by 4 bases and J by 1 base, with 14 bases between. CDR3 length: 15 residues. Germline V gene data show CDR1 as MDHEN and CDR2 as SYDVKM. The CDR3 is CASSSPAWRSYEQYF. The CDR3 nucleotides read TGTGCCAGCAGTTCTCCCGCGTGGAGGTCCTACGAGCAGTACTTC.

The V call is TRBV19, the J call TRBJ2-2, with D maybe TRBD1 (6 bases). V was cut by 5 bases and J by 5 bases, with 30 bases left in between. The CDR3 extends over 20 amino acids. Germline-derived CDR1 and CDR2 are LNHDA and SQIVND (reference sequence). The CDR3: CASSSLPLTGLLVRTGELFF. CDR3 nucleotides: TGTGCCAGTAGTTCTCTCCCTTTGACAGGCCTATTGGTGAGAACCGGGGAGCTGTTTTTT.

The gene calls are TRBV4-1 and TRBJ2-1; D gene ambiguous. V lost 1 base to trimming and J lost 10 bases, with 17 bases between them. This CDR3 comprises 15 residues. Per germline, CDR1 MGHRA and CDR2 YSYEKL. As DNA, the CDR3 is TGCGCCAGCAGCCAAGGAATTACCCCCGAGGTCGAGCAGTTCTTC. It codes for CASSQGITPEVEQFF.

The V call is TRBV28, the J call TRBJ1-5, with D unresolved. This CDR3 comprises 12 residues. The V and J ends lost 6 bases and 4 bases respectively, with 7 bases between them. Germline V lookup: CDR1 MDHEN, CDR2 SYDVKM. The chain's CDR3 is CASRGGNQPQHF. The CDR3 bases are TGTGCCAGCAGGGGCGGGAATCAGCCCCAGCATTTT.

The chain combines TRBV9 with TRBJ1-1; D uncertain. The V end lost 3 bases, the J end lost 9 bases, and 12 bases lay between the germline ends. The length of the CDR3 is 12 residues. The germline V gene has CDR1 SGDLS and CDR2 YYNGEE. This chain's CDR3 is CASSAGNPQAFF. The CDR3 DNA sequence: TGTGCCAGCAGCGCCGGGAATCCTCAAGCTTTCTTT.

The V gene is TRBV29-1, the J gene TRBJ2-1; tentatively, D is TRBD1 (6 bases). The CDR3 has 11 residues. The V gene lost 7 bases and the J gene lost 9 bases, with 13 bases spanning the gap. The germline gives CDR1 SQVTM, CDR2 ANQGSEA. The CDR3 loop reads CSALGASEQFF. CDR3 DNA sequence: TGCAGCGCCCTGGGGGCTAGTGAGCAGTTCTTC.

The chain couples TRBV28 to TRBJ2-1, with 7 positions matching TRBD2. CDR1 is MDHEN and CDR2 is SYDVKM in the germline V gene. V shed 4 bases and J 9 bases; nucleotides not matched to a gene: 18. CDR3 length: 17 residues. The CDR3, as DNA: TGTGCCAGCAGTTCAGCCCCCGCGGGGGAGGTTAAGTTTGAGCAGTTCTTC. Translating gives CASSSAPAGEVKFEQFF.

This rearrangement joins TRBV6-5 to TRBJ1-2, with 9 positions matching TRBD1. The V segment lost 8 bases and the J segment 1 base; nucleotides outside the gene matches: 5. Germline-derived CDR1 and CDR2 are MNHEY and SVGAGI. The CDR3 runs to 14 residues. The CDR3 spells CASRTGQGNYGYTF. DNA for the CDR3: TGTGCCAGCCGCACGGGACAGGGTAACTATGGCTACACCTTC.

V gene TRBV5-1 combines with J gene TRBJ2-3, with D possibly being TRBD2 (6 bases). Between the trimmed V and J ends, which lost 1 base and 3 bases, there was a span of 12 bases. Germline V gene data show CDR1 as SGHRS and CDR2 as YFSETQ. The CDR3 loop spans 15 amino acids. The CDR3 nucleotides read TGCGCCAGCAGCTTGCGAGGGACTTGGACAGATACGCAGTATTTT. The encoded protein is CASSLRGTWTDTQYF. The variable domain in full, completed from reference TRBV5-1 and TRBJ2-3, reads KAGVTQTPRYLIKTRGQQVTLSCSPISGHRSVSWYQQTPGQGLQFLFEYFSETQRNKGNFPGRFSGRQFSNSRSEMNVSTLELGDSALYLCASSLRGTWTDTQYFGPGTRLTVL.

The chain uses TRBV2 and TRBJ2-1; D is possibly TRBD2 (6 bases). V was shortened by 5 bases and J by 2 bases, with 16 bases between the two germline ends. CDR3 length equals 16 residues. Germline values: CDR1 SNHLY, CDR2 FYNNEI. As DNA, the CDR3 is TGTGCCAGCAGTACTTCTCTAGCGAATCCCTACAATGAGCAGTTCTTC. Amino acids: CASSTSLANPYNEQFF.

The chain is built from TRBV6-6 and TRBJ1-2; possible D gene TRBD1, 5 bases. In germline, CDR1 is MNHNY, CDR2 SVGAGI (reference sequence). V lost 2 bases and J lost 2, with 9 bases in between. The length of the CDR3 is 14 residues. For the CDR3, the DNA is TGTGCCAGCAGTTACAGGGGCGGAAACTATGGCTACACCTTC. Translated: CASSYRGGNYGYTF.

The chain is built from TRBV6-6 and TRBJ1-3; D is perhaps TRBD1 (5 bases). The CDR3 is 15 residues long. Germline CDR1 reads MNHNY; CDR2 reads SVGAGI (reference sequence). V was pared by 5 bases and J by 2 bases, with 13 bases between. CDR3 in amino acids: CASSPLGGAGNTIYF. The DNA for the CDR3 is TGTGCCAGCAGTCCCCTCGGGGGGGCTGGAAACACCATATATTTT.

V and J are TRBV15 and TRBJ2-7, with 9 bases fitting TRBD1. The CDR3 has 17 residues. Trimming took 3 bases from V and 6 from J; bases not matched to a gene: 15. CDR1 LNHNV and CDR2 YYDKDF come from the germline V gene (reference sequence). The CDR3 spells CATSRTPGQGDVREQYF. The CDR3 region has the DNA TGTGCCACCAGCAGGACCCCGGGACAGGGTGACGTGCGCGAGCAGTACTTC.

This rearrangement joins TRBV11-2 to TRBJ2-3; 8 bases agree with TRBD2. The CDR3 consists of 15 residues. Germline CDR1 and CDR2: SGHAT and FQNNGV. V lost 2 bases, J lost 4 bases, and 5 bases stayed unmatched. CDR3 protein: CASSLLGLGADTQYF. The CDR3 DNA is TGTGCCAGCAGCTTACTGGGACTAGGGGCAGATACGCAGTATTTT.

The gene calls are TRBV10-2 and TRBJ2-7, with D maybe TRBD2 (7 bases). The CDR3 has 13 residues. V gave up 3 bases and J gave up 3 bases, with 9 bases separating them. Germline V gene data show CDR1 as WSHSY and CDR2 as SAAADI. The CDR3 sequence is CASSEGGGYEQYF. The CDR3 DNA follows: TGCGCCAGCAGTGAAGGGGGGGGCTACGAGCAGTACTTC.

The CDR3, as DNA: TGTGCCTGGAGTGTAAACTATTACGAGCAGTACTTC. Its protein is CAWSVNYYEQYF. V usage is TRBV30 and J usage is TRBJ2-7, with no clear D. Germline CDR1 reads GTSNPN; CDR2 reads SVGIG (reference sequence). Trimming took off 0 bases at V and 4 bases at J, with 7 bases between the two ends. The length of the CDR3 is 12 residues.

This clone was counted a few times. The chain links TRBV7-8 to TRBJ2-7, with D possibly TRBD2 on 5 matching bases. This CDR3 is 15 amino acids long. With 1 base removed from V and 2 bases from J, the gap between germline ends came to 12 bases. Germline V gene data show CDR1 as SGHVS and CDR2 as FQNEAQ. The CDR3 spells CASSLVLARPYEQYF. In DNA, the CDR3 is TGTGCCAGCAGCTTAGTTTTAGCGAGGCCCTACGAGCAGTACTTC. Based on the CDR3 plus reference TRBV7-8 and TRBJ2-7, the full variable domain is GAGVSQSPRYKVAKRGQDVALRCDPISGHVSLFWYQQALGQGPEFLTYFQNEAQLDKSGLPSDRFFAERPEGSVSTLKIQRTQQEDSAVYLCASSLVLARPYEQYFGPGTRLTVT.

The chain recombines TRBV2 with TRBJ1-5; maybe TRBD1 (5 bases). Germline CDR1 is SNHLY and CDR2 is FYNNEI. Trimming removed 2 bases at V and 0 bases at J, with 8 bases between. The CDR3 runs to 15 residues. For the CDR3, the DNA is TGTGCCAGCAGTGAAACAGGATTTAGCAATCAGCCCCAGCATTTT. The encoded protein is CASSETGFSNQPQHF.